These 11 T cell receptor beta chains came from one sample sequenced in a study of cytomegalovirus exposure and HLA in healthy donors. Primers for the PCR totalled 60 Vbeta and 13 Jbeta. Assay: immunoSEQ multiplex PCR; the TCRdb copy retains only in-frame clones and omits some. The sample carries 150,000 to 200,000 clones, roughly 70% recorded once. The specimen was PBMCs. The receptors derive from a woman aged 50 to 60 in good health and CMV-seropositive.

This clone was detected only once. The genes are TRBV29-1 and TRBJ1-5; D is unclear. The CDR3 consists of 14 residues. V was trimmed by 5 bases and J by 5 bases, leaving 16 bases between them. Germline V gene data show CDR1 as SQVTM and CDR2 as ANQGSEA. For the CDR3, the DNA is TGCAGCGTTCGCGGCAGCGGATACGATCAGCCCCAGCATTTT. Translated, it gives CSVRGSGYDQPQHF.

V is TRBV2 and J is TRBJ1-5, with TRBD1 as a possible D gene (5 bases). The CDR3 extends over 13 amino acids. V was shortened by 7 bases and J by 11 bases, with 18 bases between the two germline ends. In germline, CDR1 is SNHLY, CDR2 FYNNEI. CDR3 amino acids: CASKSTGGSAQHF. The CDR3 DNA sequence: TGTGCCAGCAAGTCCACCGGGGGATCGGCCCAGCATTTT. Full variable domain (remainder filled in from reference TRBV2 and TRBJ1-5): EPEVTQTPSHQVTQMGQEVILRCVPISNHLYFYWYRQILGQKVEFLVSFYNNEISEKSEIFDDQFSVERPDGSNFTLKIRSTKLEDSAMYFCASKSTGGSAQHFGDGTRLSIL.

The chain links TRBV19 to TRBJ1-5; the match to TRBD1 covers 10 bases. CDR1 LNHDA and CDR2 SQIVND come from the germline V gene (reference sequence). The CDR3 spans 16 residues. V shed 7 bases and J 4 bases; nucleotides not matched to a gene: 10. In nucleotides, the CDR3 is TGTGCCAGTACCGTGACAGGGGGCTACGGGAATCAGCCCCAGCATTTT. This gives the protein CASTVTGGYGNQPQHF.

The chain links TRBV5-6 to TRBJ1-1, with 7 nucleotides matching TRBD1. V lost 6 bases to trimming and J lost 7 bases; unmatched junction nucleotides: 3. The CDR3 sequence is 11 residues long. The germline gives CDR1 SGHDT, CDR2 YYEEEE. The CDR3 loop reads CASNRGHEAFF. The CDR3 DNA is TGTGCCAGCAACAGGGGACATGAAGCTTTCTTT.

CDR3 in DNA: TGTGCCAGCAGTCTCAGGGTGGGCAGTTACGAGCAGTACTTC. The encoded protein is CASSLRVGSYEQYF. The rearrangement joins TRBV6-5 to TRBJ2-7, with D possibly matching TRBD1 (5 bases). Trimming stripped 5 bases from V and 4 bases from J, with 15 bases between. There are 14 residues in the CDR3. In germline, CDR1 is MNHEY, CDR2 SVGAGI.

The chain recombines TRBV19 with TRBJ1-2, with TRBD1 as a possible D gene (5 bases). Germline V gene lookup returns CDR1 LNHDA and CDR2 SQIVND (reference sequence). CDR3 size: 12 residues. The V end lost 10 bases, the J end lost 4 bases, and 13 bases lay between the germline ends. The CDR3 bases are TGTGCCACCTGGGGCGGTTTCTATGGCTACACCTTC. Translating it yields CATWGGFYGYTF.

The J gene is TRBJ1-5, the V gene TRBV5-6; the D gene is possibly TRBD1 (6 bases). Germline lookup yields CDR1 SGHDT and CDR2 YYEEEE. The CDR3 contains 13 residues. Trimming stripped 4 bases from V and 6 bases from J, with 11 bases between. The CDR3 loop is CASSVAGAQPQHF. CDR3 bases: TGTGCCAGCAGCGTCGCAGGGGCTCAGCCCCAGCATTTT.

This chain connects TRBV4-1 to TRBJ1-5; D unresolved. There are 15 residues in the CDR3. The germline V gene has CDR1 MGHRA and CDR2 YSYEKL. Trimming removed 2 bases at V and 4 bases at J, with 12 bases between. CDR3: CASSQIPLFNQPQHF. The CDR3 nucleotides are TGCGCCAGCAGCCAAATACCACTCTTTAATCAGCCCCAGCATTTT.

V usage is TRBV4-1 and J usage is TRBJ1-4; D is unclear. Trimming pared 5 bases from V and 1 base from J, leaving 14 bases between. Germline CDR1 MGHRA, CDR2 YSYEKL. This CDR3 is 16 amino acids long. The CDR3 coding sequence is TGCGCCAGCAGCGGTTACGTGGGAGTAACTAATGAAAAACTGTTTTTT. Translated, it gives CASSGYVGVTNEKLFF.

Written as DNA, the CDR3 is TGTGCCAGCAGCCTTCGAGGGGGCCGAGAGACCCAGTACTTC. This sequence encodes CASSLRGGRETQYF. V usage is TRBV5-4 and J usage is TRBJ2-5; 7 nucleotides line up with TRBD1. This CDR3 contains 14 residues. Germline loops: CDR1 SGHNT, CDR2 YYREEE (reference sequence). The V and J ends lost 4 bases and 4 bases, in that order; junction bases with no gene match: 7.

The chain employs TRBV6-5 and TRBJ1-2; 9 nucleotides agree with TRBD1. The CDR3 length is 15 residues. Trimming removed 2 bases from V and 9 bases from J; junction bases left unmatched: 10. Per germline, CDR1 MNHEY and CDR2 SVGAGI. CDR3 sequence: CASSYTGQGSFSYTF. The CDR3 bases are TGTGCCAGCAGTTACACGGGACAGGGTTCTTTTAGCTACACCTTC.